This T cell receptor (beta chain) comes out of a study of T-cell memory formation after mild COVID-19. The wider study: TCR clusters showed largely donor specificity.

The study's findings and limits: CM and EM subsets held most contracting CD4+ clones; EMRA held CD8+ ones.

MiXCR, run by TCRdb on the 5' RACE reads, gives a single entry per CDR3 protein. The sample records approximately 580,000 distinct CDR3 sequences, around 20% being singletons. This CDR3 is built from 13 residues. Trimming cost V 0 bases and J 8 bases, with 10 bases left between them. In the case of this clonotype: Its target is unknown.

The clonotype originates from an adult woman who had mild COVID-19 (a few samples of this study predate the infection). Cell type and time point are not known. The chain has TRBV12-3 or TRBV12-4 and TRBJ1-2; D unresolved. The sample taken for sequencing was PBMCs or a T cell subset sorted from them (not recorded which). CDR3 residues: CASSLAIVWGYTF. The CDR3 DNA is TGTGCCAGCAGTTTAGCAATTGTATGGGGCTACACCTTC.